What follows is one T cell receptor (beta chain) and its context. Original analysis: Estimation of nucleated cell counts was performed using reference gene primer amplification. Clones were sequenced by immunoSEQ multiplex PCR, and TCRdb holds only the in-frame ones, with some missing. V, J and clone size were drawn from that table, and D and trimming were deduced from the DNA. The sample carries approximately 150,000 clones, over 70% recorded once. This sample stems from a study of blood T cell repertoires in COVID-19. Overall study context: COVID-19 samples, acute and convalescent, were from the United States, Italy and Spain. Sources were T cells, B-cell-depleted T cells, or PBMCs; the material itself was cDNA or gDNA.

Per germline, CDR1 SGHVS and CDR2 FNYEAQ. This CDR3 contains 15 residues. V lost 1 base to trimming and J lost 6 bases, with 13 bases between them. The chain joins TRBV7-6 to TRBJ2-1; D unresolved. The source is a man of 80 years or more with acute or convalescent COVID-19. The sample comprised peripheral blood. CDR3 bases: TGTGCCAGCAGCTTAGAGCTGGCTGGGCTCAATGAGCAGTTCTTC. This codes for CASSLELAGLNEQFF.